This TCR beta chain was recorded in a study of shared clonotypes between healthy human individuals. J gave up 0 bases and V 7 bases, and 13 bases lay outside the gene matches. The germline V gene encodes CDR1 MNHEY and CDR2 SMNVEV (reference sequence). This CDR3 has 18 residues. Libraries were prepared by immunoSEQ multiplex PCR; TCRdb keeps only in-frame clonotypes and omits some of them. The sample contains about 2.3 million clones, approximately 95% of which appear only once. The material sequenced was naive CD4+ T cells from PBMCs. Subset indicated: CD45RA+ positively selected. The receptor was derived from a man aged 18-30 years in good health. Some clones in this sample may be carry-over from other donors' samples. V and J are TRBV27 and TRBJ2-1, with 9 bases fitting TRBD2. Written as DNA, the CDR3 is TGTGCCAGCACATTGGACAGGTTTAGCGGGAGCTCCTACAATGAGCAGTTCTTC. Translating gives CASTLDRFSGSSYNEQFF.